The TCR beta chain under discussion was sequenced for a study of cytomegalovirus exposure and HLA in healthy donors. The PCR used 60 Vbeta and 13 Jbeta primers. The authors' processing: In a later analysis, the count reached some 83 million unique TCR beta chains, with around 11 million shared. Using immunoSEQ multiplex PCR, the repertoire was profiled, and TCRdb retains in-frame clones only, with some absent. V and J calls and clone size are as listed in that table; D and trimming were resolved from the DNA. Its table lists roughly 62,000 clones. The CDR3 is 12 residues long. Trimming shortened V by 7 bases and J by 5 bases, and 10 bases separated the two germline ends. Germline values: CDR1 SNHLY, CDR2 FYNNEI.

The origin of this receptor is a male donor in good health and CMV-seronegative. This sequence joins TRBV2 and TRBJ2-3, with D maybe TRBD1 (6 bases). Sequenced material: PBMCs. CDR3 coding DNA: TGTGCCAGCATTTCCAGGGGAGATACGCAGTATTTT. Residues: CASISRGDTQYF.